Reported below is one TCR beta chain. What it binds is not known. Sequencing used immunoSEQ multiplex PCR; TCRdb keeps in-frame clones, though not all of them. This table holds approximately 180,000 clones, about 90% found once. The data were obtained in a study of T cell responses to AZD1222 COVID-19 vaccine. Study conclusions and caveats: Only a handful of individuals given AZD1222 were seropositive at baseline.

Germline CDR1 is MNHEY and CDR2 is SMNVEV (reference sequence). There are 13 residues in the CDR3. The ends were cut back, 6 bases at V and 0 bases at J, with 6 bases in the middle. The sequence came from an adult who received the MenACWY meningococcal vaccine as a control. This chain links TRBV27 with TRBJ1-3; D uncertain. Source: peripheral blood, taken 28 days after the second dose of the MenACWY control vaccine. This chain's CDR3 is CASSRRSGNTIYF. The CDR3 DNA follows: TGTGCCAGCAGCCGGCGCTCTGGAAACACCATATATTTT.